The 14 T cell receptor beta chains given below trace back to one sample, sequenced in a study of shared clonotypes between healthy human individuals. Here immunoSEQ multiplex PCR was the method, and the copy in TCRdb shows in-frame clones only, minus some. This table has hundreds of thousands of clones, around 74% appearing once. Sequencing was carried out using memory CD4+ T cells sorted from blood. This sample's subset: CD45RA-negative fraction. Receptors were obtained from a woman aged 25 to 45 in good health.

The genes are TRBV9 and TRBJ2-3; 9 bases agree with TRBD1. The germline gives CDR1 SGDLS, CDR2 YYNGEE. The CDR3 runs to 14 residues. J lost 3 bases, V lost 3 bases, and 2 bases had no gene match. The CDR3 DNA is TGTGCCAGCAGCGCACAGGGGGCAACAGATACGCAGTATTTT. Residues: CASSAQGATDTQYF.

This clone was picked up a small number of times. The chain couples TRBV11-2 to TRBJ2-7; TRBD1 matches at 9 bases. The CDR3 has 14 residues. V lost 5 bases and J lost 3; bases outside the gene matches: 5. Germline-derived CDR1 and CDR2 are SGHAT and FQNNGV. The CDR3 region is CASSRTGEFYEQYF. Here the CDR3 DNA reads TGTGCCAGCAGCCGGACAGGGGAGTTCTACGAGCAGTACTTC.

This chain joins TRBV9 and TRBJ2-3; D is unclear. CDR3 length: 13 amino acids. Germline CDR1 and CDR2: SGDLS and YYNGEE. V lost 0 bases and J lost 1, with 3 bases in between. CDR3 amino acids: CASSVAGTDTQYF. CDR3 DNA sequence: TGTGCCAGCAGCGTAGCGGGCACAGATACGCAGTATTTT.

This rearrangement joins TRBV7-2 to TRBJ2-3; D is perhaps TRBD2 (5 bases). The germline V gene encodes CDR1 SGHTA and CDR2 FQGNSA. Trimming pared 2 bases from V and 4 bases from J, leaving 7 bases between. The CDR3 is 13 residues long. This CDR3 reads CASSLSGSDTQYF. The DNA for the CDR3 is TGTGCCAGCAGCTTAAGCGGATCAGATACGCAGTATTTT.

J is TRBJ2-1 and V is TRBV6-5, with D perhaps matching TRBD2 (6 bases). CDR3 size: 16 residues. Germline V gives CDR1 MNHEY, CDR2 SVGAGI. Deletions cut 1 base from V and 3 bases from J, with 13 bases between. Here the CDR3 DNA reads TGTGCCAGCAGTTACTTGGGACTTGACCTCTACAATGAGCAGTTCTTC. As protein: CASSYLGLDLYNEQFF.

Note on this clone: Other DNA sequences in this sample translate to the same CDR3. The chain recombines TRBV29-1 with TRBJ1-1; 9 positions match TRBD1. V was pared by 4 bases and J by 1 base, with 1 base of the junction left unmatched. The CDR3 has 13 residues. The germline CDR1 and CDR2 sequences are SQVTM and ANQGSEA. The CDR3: CSVGDRANTEAFF. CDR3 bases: TGCAGCGTTGGGGACAGGGCGAACACTGAAGCTTTCTTT.

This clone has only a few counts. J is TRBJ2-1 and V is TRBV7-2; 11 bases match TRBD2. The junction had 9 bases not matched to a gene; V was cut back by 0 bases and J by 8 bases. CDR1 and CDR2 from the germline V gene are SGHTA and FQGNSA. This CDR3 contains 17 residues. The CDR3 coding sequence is TGTGCCAGCAGCTTAGCGCTAACTAGCGGGAGTCTGGATGAGCAGTTCTTC. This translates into CASSLALTSGSLDEQFF.

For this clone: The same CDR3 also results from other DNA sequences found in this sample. Written as DNA, the CDR3 is TGTGCCAGCAGCTTAGCCGGCAACAATGAGCAGTTCTTC. Encoded protein: CASSLAGNNEQFF. V usage is TRBV11-2 and J usage is TRBJ2-1; D uncertain. Germline CDR1 and CDR2: SGHAT and FQNNGV. Trimming took off 1 base at V and 5 bases at J, with 6 bases between the two ends. The CDR3 is 13 amino acids.

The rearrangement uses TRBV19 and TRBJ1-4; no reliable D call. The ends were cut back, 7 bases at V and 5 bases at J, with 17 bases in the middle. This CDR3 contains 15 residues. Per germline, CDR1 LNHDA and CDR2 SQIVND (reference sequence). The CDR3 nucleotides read TGTGCCAGTACCAAGATGCCCCGCAGAAATGAAAAACTGTTTTTT. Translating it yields CASTKMPRRNEKLFF.

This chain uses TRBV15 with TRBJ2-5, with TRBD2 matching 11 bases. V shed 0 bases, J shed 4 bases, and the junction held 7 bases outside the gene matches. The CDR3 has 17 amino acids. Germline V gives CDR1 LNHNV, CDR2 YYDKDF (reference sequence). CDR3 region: CATSRELAGARGETQYF. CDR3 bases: TGTGCCACCAGCAGAGAACTAGCGGGAGCCCGGGGAGAGACCCAGTACTTC.

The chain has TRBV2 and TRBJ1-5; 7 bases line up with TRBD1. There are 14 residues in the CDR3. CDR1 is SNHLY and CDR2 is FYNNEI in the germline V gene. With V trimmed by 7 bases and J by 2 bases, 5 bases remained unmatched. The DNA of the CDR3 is TGTGCCAGCAAAGCCGACAGGGGCAATCAGCCCCAGCATTTT. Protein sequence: CASKADRGNQPQHF.

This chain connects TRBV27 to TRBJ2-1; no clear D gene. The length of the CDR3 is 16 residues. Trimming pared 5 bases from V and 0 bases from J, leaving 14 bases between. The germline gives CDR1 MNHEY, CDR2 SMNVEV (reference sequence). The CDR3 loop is CASSPSAGSSYNEQFF. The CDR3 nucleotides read TGTGCCAGCAGTCCCTCCGCCGGTAGCTCCTACAATGAGCAGTTCTTC.

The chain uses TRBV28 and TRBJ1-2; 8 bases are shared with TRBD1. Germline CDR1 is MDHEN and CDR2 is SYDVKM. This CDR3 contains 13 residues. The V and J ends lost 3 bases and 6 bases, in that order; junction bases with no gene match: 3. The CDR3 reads CASSFSGGNGYTF. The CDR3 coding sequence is TGTGCCAGCAGTTTTTCAGGGGGCAATGGCTACACCTTC.

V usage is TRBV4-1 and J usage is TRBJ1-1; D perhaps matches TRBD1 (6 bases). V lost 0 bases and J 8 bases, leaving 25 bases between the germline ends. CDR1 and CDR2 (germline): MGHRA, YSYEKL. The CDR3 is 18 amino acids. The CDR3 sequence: CASSQEYPQSAGTMEAFF. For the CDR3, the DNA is TGCGCCAGCAGCCAAGAATACCCCCAAAGTGCCGGGACAATGGAAGCTTTCTTT.